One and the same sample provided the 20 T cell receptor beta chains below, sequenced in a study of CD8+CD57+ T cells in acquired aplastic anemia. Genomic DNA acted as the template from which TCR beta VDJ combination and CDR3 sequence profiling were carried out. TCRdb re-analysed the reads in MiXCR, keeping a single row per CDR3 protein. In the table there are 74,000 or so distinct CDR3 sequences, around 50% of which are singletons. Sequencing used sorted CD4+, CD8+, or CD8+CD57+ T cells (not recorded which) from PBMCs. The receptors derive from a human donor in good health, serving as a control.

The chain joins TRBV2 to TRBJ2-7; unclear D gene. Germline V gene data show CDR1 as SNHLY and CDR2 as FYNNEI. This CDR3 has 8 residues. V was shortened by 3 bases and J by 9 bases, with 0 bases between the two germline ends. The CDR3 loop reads CASSEQYF. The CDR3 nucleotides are TGTGCCAGCAGTGAGCAGTACTTC.

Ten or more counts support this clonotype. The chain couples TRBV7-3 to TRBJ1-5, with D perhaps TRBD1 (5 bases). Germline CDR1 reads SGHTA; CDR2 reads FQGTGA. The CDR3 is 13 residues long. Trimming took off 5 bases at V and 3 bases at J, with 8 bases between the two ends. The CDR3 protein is CASSQGYNQPQHF. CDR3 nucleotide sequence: TGTGCCAGCAGCCAGGGTTACAATCAGCCCCAGCATTTT.

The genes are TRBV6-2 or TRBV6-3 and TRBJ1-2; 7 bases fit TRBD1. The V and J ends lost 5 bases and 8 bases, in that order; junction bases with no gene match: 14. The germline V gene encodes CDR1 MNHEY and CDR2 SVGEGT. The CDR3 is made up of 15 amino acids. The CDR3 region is CASSTTGTVSYGYTF. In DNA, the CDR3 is TGTGCCAGCAGTACCACCGGGACAGTCTCCTACGGCTACACCTTC.

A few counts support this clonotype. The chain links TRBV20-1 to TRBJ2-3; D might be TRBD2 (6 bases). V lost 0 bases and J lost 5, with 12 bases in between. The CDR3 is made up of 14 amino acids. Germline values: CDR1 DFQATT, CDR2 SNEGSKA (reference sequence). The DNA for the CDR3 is TGCAGTGCTAGAGATAGTTGGAGGGTAGATACGCAGTATTTT. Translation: CSARDSWRVDTQYF.

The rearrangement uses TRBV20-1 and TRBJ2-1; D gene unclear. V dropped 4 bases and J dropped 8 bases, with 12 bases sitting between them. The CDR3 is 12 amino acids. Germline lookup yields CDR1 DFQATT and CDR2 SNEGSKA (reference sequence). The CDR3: CSATGGEDEQFF. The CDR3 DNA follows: TGCAGTGCTACCGGTGGCGAGGATGAGCAGTTCTTC.

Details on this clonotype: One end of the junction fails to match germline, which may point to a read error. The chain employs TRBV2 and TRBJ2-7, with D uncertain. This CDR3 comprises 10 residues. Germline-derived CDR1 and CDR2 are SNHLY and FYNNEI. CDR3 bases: TGCGCCGGCAGTGGGGTGTTGCCTACATTC. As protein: CAGSGVLPTF.

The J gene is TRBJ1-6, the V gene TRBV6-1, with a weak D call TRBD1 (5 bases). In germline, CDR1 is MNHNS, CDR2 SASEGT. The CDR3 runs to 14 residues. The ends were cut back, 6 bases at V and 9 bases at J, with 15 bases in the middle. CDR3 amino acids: CASSLGQVFSPLHF. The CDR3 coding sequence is TGTGCCAGCAGCTTGGGGCAGGTGTTTTCACCCCTCCACTTT.

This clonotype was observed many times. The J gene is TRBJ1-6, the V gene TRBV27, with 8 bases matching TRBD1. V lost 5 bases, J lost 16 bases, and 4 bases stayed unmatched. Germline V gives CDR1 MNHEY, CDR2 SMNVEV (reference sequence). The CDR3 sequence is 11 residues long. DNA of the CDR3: TGTGCCAGCAGTCCAGGGACAGGACTCCACTTT. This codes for CASSPGTGLHF.

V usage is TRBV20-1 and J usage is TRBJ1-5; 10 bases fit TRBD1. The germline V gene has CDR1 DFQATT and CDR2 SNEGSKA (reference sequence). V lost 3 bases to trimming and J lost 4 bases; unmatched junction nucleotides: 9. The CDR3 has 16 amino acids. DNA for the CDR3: TGCAGTGCTAGCCCCATGGGGACAGGGGAGAATCAGCCCCAGCATTTT. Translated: CSASPMGTGENQPQHF.

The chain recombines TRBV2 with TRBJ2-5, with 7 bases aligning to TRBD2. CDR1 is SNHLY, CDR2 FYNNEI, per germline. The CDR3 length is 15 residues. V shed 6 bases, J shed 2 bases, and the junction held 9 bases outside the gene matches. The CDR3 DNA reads TGTGCCAGCAGCGTGTCCGGGACTATACAAGAGACCCAGTACTTC. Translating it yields CASSVSGTIQETQYF.

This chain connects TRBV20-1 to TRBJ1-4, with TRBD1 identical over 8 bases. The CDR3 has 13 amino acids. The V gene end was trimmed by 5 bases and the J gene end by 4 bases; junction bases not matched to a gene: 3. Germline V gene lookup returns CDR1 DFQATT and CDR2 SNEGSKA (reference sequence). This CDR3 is CSAYRGNNEKLFF. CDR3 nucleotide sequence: TGCAGTGCTTACAGGGGGAATAATGAAAAACTGTTTTTT.

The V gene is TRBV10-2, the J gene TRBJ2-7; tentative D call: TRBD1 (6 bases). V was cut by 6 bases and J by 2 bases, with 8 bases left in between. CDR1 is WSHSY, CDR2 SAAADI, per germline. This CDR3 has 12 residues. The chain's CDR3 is CASRQGPYEQYF. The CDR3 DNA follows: TGCGCCAGCAGACAGGGACCCTACGAGCAGTACTTC.

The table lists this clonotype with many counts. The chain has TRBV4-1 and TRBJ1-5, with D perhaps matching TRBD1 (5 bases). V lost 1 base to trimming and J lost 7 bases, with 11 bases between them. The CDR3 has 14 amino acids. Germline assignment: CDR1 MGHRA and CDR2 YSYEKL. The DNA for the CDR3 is TGCGCCAGCAGCCAAGGAGGGTGGGGGCAGCCCCAGCATTTT. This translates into CASSQGGWGQPQHF.

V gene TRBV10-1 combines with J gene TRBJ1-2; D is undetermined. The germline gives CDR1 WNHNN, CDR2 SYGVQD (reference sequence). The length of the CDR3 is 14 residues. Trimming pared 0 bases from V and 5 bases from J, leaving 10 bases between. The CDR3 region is CASSESGIPYGYTF. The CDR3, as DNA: TGCGCCAGCAGTGAGTCGGGCATCCCGTATGGCTACACCTTC.

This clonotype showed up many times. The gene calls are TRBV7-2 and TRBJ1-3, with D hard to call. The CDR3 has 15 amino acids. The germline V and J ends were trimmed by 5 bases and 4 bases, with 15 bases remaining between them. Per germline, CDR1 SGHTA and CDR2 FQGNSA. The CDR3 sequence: CASSPENLWGNTIYF. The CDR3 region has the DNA TGTGCCAGCAGCCCCGAGAATCTCTGGGGAAACACCATATATTTT.

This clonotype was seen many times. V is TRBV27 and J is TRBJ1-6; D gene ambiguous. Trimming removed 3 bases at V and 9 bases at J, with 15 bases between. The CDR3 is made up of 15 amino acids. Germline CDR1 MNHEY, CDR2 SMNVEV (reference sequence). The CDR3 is CASSFIGQLSSPLHF. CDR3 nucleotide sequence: TGTGCCAGCAGTTTTATTGGCCAGCTGAGTTCACCCCTCCACTTT.

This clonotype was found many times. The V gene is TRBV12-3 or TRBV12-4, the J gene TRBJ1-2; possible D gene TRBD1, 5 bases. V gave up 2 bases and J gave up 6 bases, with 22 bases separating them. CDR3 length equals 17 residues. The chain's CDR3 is CASSLNPDGSWGNGYTF. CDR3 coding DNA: TGTGCCAGCAGTTTAAACCCGGACGGCTCGTGGGGGAATGGCTACACCTTC.

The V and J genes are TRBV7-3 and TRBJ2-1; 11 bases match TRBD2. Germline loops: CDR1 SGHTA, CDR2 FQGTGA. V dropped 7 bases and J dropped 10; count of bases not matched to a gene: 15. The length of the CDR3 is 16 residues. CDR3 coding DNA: TGTGCCAGCATCGCTTGCGTACTAGCGGGGGCCTGGGAGCAGTTCTTC. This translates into CASIACVLAGAWEQFF. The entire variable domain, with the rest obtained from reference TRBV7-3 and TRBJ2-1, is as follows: GAGVSQTPSNKVTEKGKYVELRCDPISGHTALYWYRQSLGQGPEFLIYFQGTGAADDSGLPNDRFFAVRPEGSVSTLKIQRTERGDSAVYLCASIACVLAGAWEQFFGPGTRLTVL.

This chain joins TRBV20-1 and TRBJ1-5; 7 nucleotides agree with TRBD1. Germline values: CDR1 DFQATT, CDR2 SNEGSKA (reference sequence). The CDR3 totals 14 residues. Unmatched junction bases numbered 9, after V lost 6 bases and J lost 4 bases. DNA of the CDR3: TGCAGTGCAACCGGGACAGCGGAAAATCAGCCCCAGCATTTT. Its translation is CSATGTAENQPQHF.

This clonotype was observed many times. The CDR3 DNA reads TGTGCCAGCGCTCCTTTGACCGGGAGCCAATACGAGCAGTACTTC. The encoded protein is CASAPLTGSQYEQYF. The V and J genes are TRBV27 and TRBJ2-7; maybe TRBD2 (6 bases). Trimming pared 8 bases from V and 4 bases from J, leaving 21 bases between. This CDR3 is built from 15 residues. Germline V gives CDR1 MNHEY, CDR2 SMNVEV (reference sequence).